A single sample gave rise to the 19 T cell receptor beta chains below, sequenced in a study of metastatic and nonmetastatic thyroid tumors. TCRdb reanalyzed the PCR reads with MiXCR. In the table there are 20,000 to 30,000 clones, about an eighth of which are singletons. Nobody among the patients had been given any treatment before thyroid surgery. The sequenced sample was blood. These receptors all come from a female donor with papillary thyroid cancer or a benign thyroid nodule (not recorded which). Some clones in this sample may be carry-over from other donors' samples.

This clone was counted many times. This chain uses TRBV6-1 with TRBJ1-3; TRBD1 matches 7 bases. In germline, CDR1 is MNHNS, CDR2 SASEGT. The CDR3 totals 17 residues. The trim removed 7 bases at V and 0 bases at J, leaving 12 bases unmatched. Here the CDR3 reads CASTLLGGAGSGNTIYF. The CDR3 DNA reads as TGTGCCAGCACCCTACTAGGGGGCGCCGGCTCTGGAAACACCATATATTTT.

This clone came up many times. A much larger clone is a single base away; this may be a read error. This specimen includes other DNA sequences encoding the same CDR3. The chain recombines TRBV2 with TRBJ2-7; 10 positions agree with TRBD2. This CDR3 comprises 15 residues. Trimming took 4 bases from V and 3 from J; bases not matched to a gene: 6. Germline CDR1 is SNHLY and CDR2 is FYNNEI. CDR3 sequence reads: CASSGRTSGFYEQYF. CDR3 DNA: TGTGCCAGCAGTGGGAGGACTAGCGGTTTCTACGAGCAGTACTTC.

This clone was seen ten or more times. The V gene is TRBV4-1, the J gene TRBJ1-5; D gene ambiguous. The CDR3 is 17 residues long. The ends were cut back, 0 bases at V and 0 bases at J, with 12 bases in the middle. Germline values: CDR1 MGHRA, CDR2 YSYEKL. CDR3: CASSQDSGSYSNQPQHF. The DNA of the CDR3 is TGCGCCAGCAGCCAAGATTCAGGCAGCTATAGCAATCAGCCCCAGCATTTT.

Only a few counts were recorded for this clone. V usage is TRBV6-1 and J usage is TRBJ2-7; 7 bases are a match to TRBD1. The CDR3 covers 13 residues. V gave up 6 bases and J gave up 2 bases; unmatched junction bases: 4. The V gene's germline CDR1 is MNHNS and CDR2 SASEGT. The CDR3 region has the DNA TGTGCCAGCAGCGGGACAGAACCCTACGAGCAGTACTTC. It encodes CASSGTEPYEQYF.

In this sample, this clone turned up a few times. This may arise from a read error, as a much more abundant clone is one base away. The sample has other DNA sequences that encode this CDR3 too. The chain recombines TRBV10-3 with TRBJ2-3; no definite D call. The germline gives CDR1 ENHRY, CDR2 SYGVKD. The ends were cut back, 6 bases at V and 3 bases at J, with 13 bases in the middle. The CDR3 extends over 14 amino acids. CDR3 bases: TGTGCCATCAGCTCCGCGGACCGAACAGATACGCAGTATTTT. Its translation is CAISSADRTDTQYF.

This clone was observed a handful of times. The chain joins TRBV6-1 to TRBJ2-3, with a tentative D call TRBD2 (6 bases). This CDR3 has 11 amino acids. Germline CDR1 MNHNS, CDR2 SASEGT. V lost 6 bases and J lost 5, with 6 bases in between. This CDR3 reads CASRREDTQYF. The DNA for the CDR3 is TGTGCCAGCAGGCGGGAAGATACGCAGTATTTT.

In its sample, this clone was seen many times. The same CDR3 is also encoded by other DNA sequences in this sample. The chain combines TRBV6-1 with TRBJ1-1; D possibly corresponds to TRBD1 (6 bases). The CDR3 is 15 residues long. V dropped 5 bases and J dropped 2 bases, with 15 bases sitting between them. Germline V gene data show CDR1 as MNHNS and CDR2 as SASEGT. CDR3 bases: TGTGCCAGCAGTTTTCACAGGGTTTACAACACTGAAGCTTTCTTT. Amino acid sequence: CASSFHRVYNTEAFF.

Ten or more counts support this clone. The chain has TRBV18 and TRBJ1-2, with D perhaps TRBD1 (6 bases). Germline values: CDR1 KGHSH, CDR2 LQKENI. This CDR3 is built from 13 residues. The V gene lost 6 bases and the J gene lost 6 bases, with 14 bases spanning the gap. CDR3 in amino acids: CASSPTGGHGYTF. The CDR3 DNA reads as TGTGCCAGCTCCCCGACAGGAGGACATGGCTACACCTTC.

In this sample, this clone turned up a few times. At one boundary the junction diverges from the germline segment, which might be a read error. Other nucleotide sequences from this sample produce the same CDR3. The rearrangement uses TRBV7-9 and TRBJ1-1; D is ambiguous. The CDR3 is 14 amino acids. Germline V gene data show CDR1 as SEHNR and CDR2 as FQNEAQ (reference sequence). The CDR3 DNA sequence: TGTGCCGGCAGCCTCACTGGGCGAGACACTGAAGCTTTCTTT. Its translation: CAGSLTGRDTEAFF. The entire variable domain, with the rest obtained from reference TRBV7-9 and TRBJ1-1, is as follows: DTGVSQNPRHKITKRGQNVTFRCDPISEHNRLYWYRQTLGQGPEFLTYFQNEAQLEKSRLLSDRFSAERPKGSFSTLEIQRTEQGDSAMYLCAGSLTGRDTEAFFGQGTRLTVV.

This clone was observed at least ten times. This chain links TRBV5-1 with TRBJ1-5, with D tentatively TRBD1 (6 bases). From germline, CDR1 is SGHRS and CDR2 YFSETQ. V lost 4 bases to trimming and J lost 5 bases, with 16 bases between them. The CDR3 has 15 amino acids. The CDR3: CASSANGQLHQPQHF. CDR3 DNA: TGCGCCAGCAGCGCTAACGGACAGCTACATCAGCCCCAGCATTTT.

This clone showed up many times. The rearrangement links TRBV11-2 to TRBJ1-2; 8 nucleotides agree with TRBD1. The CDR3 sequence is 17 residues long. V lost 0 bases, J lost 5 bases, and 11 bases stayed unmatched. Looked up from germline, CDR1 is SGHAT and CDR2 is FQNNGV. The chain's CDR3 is CASSLDLLATGEYGYTF. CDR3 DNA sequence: TGTGCCAGCAGCTTAGATCTCTTAGCGACAGGGGAATATGGCTACACCTTC.

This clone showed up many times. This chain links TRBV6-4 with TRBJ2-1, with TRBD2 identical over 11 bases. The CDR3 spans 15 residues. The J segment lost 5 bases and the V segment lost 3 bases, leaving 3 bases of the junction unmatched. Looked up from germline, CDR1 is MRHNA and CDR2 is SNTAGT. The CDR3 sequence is CASSETSGSNNEQFF. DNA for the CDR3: TGTGCCAGCAGTGAAACTAGCGGGAGCAACAATGAGCAGTTCTTC.

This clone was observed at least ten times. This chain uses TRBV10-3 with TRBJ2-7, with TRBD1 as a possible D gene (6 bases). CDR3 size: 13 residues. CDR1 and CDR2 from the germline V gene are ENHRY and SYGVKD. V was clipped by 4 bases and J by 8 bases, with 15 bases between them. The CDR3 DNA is TGTGCCATCAGTGGATGGGACACAACGAAGCAGTACTTC. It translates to CAISGWDTTKQYF.

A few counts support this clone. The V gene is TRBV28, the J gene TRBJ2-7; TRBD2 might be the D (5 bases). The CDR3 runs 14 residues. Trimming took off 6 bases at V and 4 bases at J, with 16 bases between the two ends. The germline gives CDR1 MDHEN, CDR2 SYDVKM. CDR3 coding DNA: TGTGCCAGCAGCCGGAAAGGGAGCTCATACGAGCAGTACTTC. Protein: CASSRKGSSYEQYF. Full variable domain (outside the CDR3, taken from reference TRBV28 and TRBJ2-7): DVKVTQSSRYLVKRTGEKVFLECVQDMDHENMFWYRQDPGLGLRLIYFSYDVKMKEKGDIPEGYSVSREKKERFSLILESASTNQTSMYLCASSRKGSSYEQYFGPGTRLTVT.

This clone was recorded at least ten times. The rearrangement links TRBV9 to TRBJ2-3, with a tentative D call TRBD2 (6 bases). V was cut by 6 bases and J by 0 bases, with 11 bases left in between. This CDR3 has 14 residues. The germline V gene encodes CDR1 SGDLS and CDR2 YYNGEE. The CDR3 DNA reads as TGTGCCAGCACCCGGAGGGCGAGCACAGATACGCAGTATTTT. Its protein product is CASTRRASTDTQYF.

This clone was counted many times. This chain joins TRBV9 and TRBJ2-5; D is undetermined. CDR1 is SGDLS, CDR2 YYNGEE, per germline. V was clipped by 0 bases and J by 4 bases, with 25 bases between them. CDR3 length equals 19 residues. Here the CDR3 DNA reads TGTGCCAGCAGCGTAGGGGTCCCAAGATCCTGGAGACCTGGAGAGACCCAGTACTTC. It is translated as CASSVGVPRSWRPGETQYF.

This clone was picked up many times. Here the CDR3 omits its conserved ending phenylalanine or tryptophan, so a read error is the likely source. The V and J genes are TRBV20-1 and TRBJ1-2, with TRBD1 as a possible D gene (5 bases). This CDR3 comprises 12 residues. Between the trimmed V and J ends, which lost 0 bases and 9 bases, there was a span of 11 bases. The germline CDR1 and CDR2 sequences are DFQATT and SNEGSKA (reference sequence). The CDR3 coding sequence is TGCAGTGCTAGAGAGGGGGAGGTTAGCTACACCCTC. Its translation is CSAREGEVSYTL.

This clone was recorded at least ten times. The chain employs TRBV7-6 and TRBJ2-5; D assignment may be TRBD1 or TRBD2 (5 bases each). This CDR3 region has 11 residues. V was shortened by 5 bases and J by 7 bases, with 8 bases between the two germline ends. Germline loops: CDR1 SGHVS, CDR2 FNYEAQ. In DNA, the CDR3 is TGTGCCAGCAGCAGAGGGGTGACCCAGTACTTC. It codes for CASSRGVTQYF.

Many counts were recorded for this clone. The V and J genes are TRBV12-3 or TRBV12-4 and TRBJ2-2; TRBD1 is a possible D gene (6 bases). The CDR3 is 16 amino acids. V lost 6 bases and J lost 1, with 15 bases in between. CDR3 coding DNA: TGTGCCAGCAGGCCGAACCGGGGACAGAACACCGGGGAGCTGTTTTTT. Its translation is CASRPNRGQNTGELFF.